The 11 T cell receptor beta chains listed next were all sequenced from one sample in a study of blood T cells in healthy people across ages. Using a J-beta primer mix together with a sample-barcoded 5' primer, a second PCR was run for roughly 6 to 12 cycles. Each CDR3 protein gets one entry after TCRdb re-called the 5' RACE reads with MiXCR. This table has over 600,000 distinct CDR3 sequences, 40% to 45% appearing once. The specimen sequenced was blood. The source is an older man in good health.

On this clonotype: A junction end diverges from the germline sequence, so it may reflect a read error. The V and J genes are TRBV7-2 and TRBJ2-5; 7 bases are a match to TRBD2. The CDR3 loop spans 15 amino acids. From germline, CDR1 is SGHTA and CDR2 FQGNSA. CDR3 amino acids: CASSLESNSGETLYF. The CDR3 nucleotides read TGTGCCAGCAGCTTAGAGTCGAACAGCGGGGAGACCCTGTACTTC.

This clonotype has ten or more counts. The rearrangement links TRBV7-2 to TRBJ1-2; D is uncertain. Trimming cost V 4 bases and J 4 bases, with 16 bases left between them. The CDR3 extends over 15 amino acids. Germline lookup yields CDR1 SGHTA and CDR2 FQGNSA. CDR3 coding DNA: TGTGCCAGCAGCTCTGACGGATCGGGCGCCTATGGCTACACCTTC. It is translated as CASSSDGSGAYGYTF.

On this clonotype itself: One end of the junction fails to match germline, which may point to a read error. The V call is TRBV3-1, the J call TRBJ2-2, with a possible D match to TRBD2 (5 bases). The CDR3 runs to 16 residues. The germline gives CDR1 LGHDT, CDR2 YNNKEL (reference sequence). The CDR3 region is CASSQFLGGYTGELIF. The DNA for the CDR3 is TGTGCCAGCAGCCAATTTTTAGGCGGGTACACCGGGGAGCTGATTTTT.

This clonotype was observed many times. This chain links TRBV29-1 with TRBJ2-3, with 12 bases matching TRBD1. Germline V gene sequence: CDR1 SQVTM, CDR2 ANQGSEA. Losses at the gene ends were 8 bases for V and 4 bases for J; bases not matched to a gene: 10. CDR3 length equals 15 residues. The CDR3 is CSTRAGTGGPDTQYF. In DNA, the CDR3 is TGCAGCACCAGAGCCGGGACAGGGGGCCCAGATACGCAGTATTTT.

This clonotype was detected only a few times. The chain links TRBV28 to TRBJ2-5; weak D call: TRBD1 (6 bases). Matching the DNA end better, TRBJ2-7 makes the J call doubtful. CDR1 and CDR2 from the germline V gene are MDHEN and SYDVKM. The CDR3 length is 15 residues. CDR3 bases: TGTGCCAGCAGTTTACCGGACAGAGGTACCTACGAGCAGTACTTC. Protein: CASSLPDRGTYEQYF.

This clonotype was found a few times. The CDR3 loop reads CASSEDGANTEAFF. The CDR3 region has the DNA TGTGCCAGCAGTGAAGATGGGGCGAACACTGAAGCTTTCTTT. The chain couples TRBV25-1 to TRBJ1-1; D is possibly TRBD1 (5 bases). With 2 bases removed from V and 1 base from J, the gap between germline ends came to 8 bases. Germline V gives CDR1 MGHDK, CDR2 SYGVNS. The CDR3 has 14 amino acids.

The rearrangement joins TRBV7-2 to TRBJ2-7; no reliable D call. The CDR3 has 15 amino acids. The V and J ends lost 6 bases and 0 bases respectively, with 15 bases between them. Per the germline V gene, CDR1 is SGHTA and CDR2 is FQGNSA. CDR3 residues: CASRKQKDSSYEQYF. The CDR3 DNA follows: TGTGCCAGCAGAAAACAGAAAGATAGCTCCTACGAGCAGTACTTC. Complete variable domain (other parts from reference TRBV7-2 and TRBJ2-7): GAGVSQSPSNKVTEKGKDVELRCDPISGHTALYWYRQSLGQGLEFLIYFQGNSAPDKSGLPSDRFSAERTGGSVSTLTIQRTQQEDSAVYLCASRKQKDSSYEQYFGPGTRLTVT.

This clonotype was observed a few times. The chain combines TRBV3-1 with TRBJ2-7; the D call may be TRBD1 or TRBD2 (7 bases each). Germline loops: CDR1 LGHDT, CDR2 YNNKEL (reference sequence). CDR3 length equals 16 residues. V dropped 0 bases and J dropped 6 bases, with 18 bases sitting between them. The CDR3 reads CASSQDGRGLSGEQYF. CDR3 DNA sequence: TGTGCCAGCAGCCAAGATGGGAGGGGGCTTAGTGGCGAGCAGTACTTC.

This clonotype was observed a few times. Mismatch with germline at one junction end may stem from a read error. V is TRBV28 and J is TRBJ1-4, with a tentative D call TRBD1 (5 bases). Germline V gives CDR1 MDHEN, CDR2 SYDVKM. The CDR3 length is 16 residues. The CDR3 DNA is TGTGCCAGCAGTTTCACCGGGACCGCCGCTAAGGAAAAACTGTTTTTT. This gives the protein CASSFTGTAAKEKLFF.

The chain carries TRBV4-3 and TRBJ2-6, with D possibly being TRBD1 or TRBD2 (5 bases each). The CDR3 is 18 residues long. Germline V gives CDR1 LGHNA, CDR2 YSLEER. V gave up 0 bases and J gave up 0 bases, with 12 bases separating them. In DNA form, the CDR3 reads TGCGCCAGCAGCCAAGATCTGGGGGTCCACTCTGGGGCCAACGTCCTGACTTTC. It encodes CASSQDLGVHSGANVLTF.

The gene calls are TRBV20-1 and TRBJ2-3; 9 bases match TRBD1. Germline V CDR1 and CDR2: DFQATT, SNEGSKA (reference sequence). CDR3 size: 16 residues. The ends lost 6 bases at V and 5 bases at J; junction bases unmatched: 15. The CDR3 protein is CSAGPGTGKNGDTQYF. In DNA, the CDR3 is TGCAGTGCCGGACCCGGGACAGGGAAGAATGGAGATACGCAGTATTTT.